This T cell receptor beta chain was captured in a study of T-cell memory formation after mild COVID-19. Across the study: The study found TCR clusters largely donor specific.

Employing constant-segment primers, 5'RACE generated TCR alpha and TCR beta cDNA libraries bearing sample barcodes and UMIs. TCRdb reanalysed the 5' RACE reads using MiXCR and keeps one entry per CDR3 protein. The sample includes hundreds of thousands of distinct CDR3 sequences, approximately 18% of them seen just once. Study findings and constraints: The authors did not confirm SARS-CoV-2 specificity of second-wave clones peaking day 37. Chiefly within CM and EM were the contracting CD4+ clones; CD8+ ones were within EMRA.

V shed 5 bases, J shed 5 bases, and the junction held 5 bases outside the gene matches. This CDR3 is 14 amino acids long. CDR1 and CDR2 from the germline V gene are DFQATT and SNEGSKA (reference sequence). Regarding this clonotype: Its antigen is not known.

The source is an adult woman who had mild COVID-19 (a few samples of this study predate the infection). Cell type and time point are not known. Material for sequencing was PBMCs or a T cell subset sorted from them (not recorded which). This chain connects TRBV20-1 to TRBJ2-5; the match to TRBD2 covers 13 bases. The CDR3 nucleotides read TGCAGTGCTCAACTAGCGGGGGGGACGGAGACCCAGTACTTC. Translated: CSAQLAGGTETQYF.